Listed below are T cell receptor beta chains from one sample, sequenced in a study of blood T cell repertoires in COVID-19. Method: immunoSEQ multiplex PCR; TCRdb's copy keeps in-frame clones and lacks some. The table shows nearly 350,000 clones, with under 95% occurring only once. Material for sequencing was peripheral blood. All receptors come from a young woman who had recovered from COVID-19. The CDR3 runs from the conserved cysteine through the conserved F or W. Fields, in order: V gene, J gene, clone size, D gene, CDR3 DNA, CDR3 protein. D genes are given only for firm matches. Rows give clone size only sometimes, using once, few, many, or a class for an expanded clone.

>TRBV5-1|TRBJ2-2|.|TRBD2
TGCGCCAGCAGTAGCAGAGCGGGAGGGCCCGGGGAGCTGTTTTTT
CASSSRAGGPGELFF
>TRBV4-3|TRBJ1-3|.|.
TGCGCCAGCAGCCAAGAAACATTCTCTGGAAACACCATATATTTT
CASSQETFSGNTIYF
>TRBV28|TRBJ2-1|.|TRBD2
TGTGCCACCCGGACTAGCGGAGACTACAATGAGCAGTTCTTC
CATRTSGDYNEQFF
>TRBV5-5|TRBJ2-5|.|.
TGTGCCAGCAGCTTGCCCTTCAACGCGGAGGGGGCCATACAAGAGACCCAGTACTTC
CASSLPFNAEGAIQETQYF
>TRBV24-1|TRBJ1-3|.|.
TGTGCCACCAGTGACCTAATCGACAGCCCGAGCTCTGGAAACACCATATATTTT
CATSDLIDSPSSGNTIYF
>TRBV5-8|TRBJ1-1|.|.
TGTGCCAGCAGCAGAAGCCTGAAGAACACTGAAGCTTTCTTT
CASSRSLKNTEAFF
>TRBV10-2|TRBJ1-2|.|.
TGCGCCAGCAGGGGGGCCCCTAACTATGGCTACACCTTC
CASRGAPNYGYTF
>TRBV6-1|TRBJ2-4|.|.
TGTGCCAGCAGTTCTCGAGGAGTAGCCAAAAACATTCAGTACTTC
CASSSRGVAKNIQYF
>TRBV20-1|TRBJ1-2|.|.
TGCAGTGTGTCAGGGGACTATGGCTACACCTTC
CSVSGDYGYTF
>TRBV4-3|TRBJ2-1|.|.
TGCGCCAGCAGCCAAGAAAAGCGGAGCTCCTACAATGAGCAGTTCTTC
CASSQEKRSSYNEQFF
>TRBV7-9|TRBJ1-4|once|.
TGTGCCAGCAACATCAATGGAGGAACTAATGAAAAACTGTTTTTT
CASNINGGTNEKLFF
>TRBV18|TRBJ2-5|.|TRBD1
TGTGCCAGCTCACTCGACAGGGAAGGGACCCAGTACTTC
CASSLDREGTQYF
>TRBV4-3|TRBJ1-1|.|TRBD1
TGCGCCAGCAGCCAAGGAGACAGGGGCACTGAAGCTTTCTTT
CASSQGDRGTEAFF
>TRBV4-2|TRBJ2-1|.|TRBD1
TGTGCCAGCAGCCAACGACAGGGATCGAGGGACGAGCAGTTCTTC
CASSQRQGSRDEQFF
>TRBV20-1|TRBJ1-5|.|.
TGCAGTGCGAGTGAGGGTATAGCAAATCAGCCCCAGCATTTT
CSASEGIANQPQHF
>TRBV9|TRBJ2-5|.|.
TGTGCCAGCAGCGTGTCGGGTATCCAAGAGACCCAGTACTTC
CASSVSGIQETQYF
>TRBV5-4|TRBJ2-3|.|TRBD2
TGTGCCAGCAGCTTTGGCGGGAGGGTCACAGATACGCAGTATTTT
CASSFGGRVTDTQYF
>TRBV10-2|TRBJ1-1|.|.
TGCGCCACCGCTGCCGGGGGGGTGAACACTGAAGCTTTCTTT
CATAAGGVNTEAFF
>TRBV2|TRBJ2-2|.|TRBD1
TGTGCCAGCAGTGAAAGACAGGGAGACACCGGGGAGCTGTTTTTT
CASSERQGDTGELFF
>TRBV5-1|TRBJ2-5|.|TRBD2
TGCGCCAGCAGCTTGGGCGGGACTAGCGGGAAGACGGAGGAGACCCAGTACTTC
CASSLGGTSGKTEETQYF
>TRBV14|TRBJ2-1|.|TRBD2
TGTGCCAGCAGCCAAGATCGCCTAGCGGGTGCCGGCTACAATGAGCAGTTCTTC
CASSQDRLAGAGYNEQFF
>TRBV30|TRBJ2-1|.|.
TGTGCCTGGAGTGTACGACTAGACAATGAGCAGTTCTTC
CAWSVRLDNEQFF
>TRBV28|TRBJ2-3|.|TRBD2
TGTGCCAGCAGTGGCGGGAGGCTGCCAGATACGCAGTATTTT
CASSGGRLPDTQYF
>TRBV24-1|TRBJ1-2|once|.
TGTGCCACCAGTCCCTCGGACGGGATTAACTATGGCTACACCTTC
CATSPSDGINYGYTF
>TRBV4-1|TRBJ2-5|.|TRBD1
TGCGCCAGCAGCCCAGGACAGGGGAGGTTAGAGACCCAGTACTTC
CASSPGQGRLETQYF
>TRBV5-1|TRBJ1-1|.|.
TGCGCCAGCAGCTACAGGGTGGGCACTGAAGCTTTCTTT
CASSYRVGTEAFF
>TRBV19|TRBJ1-5|.|.
TGTGCCAGTGGAACAGGGAACAATCAGCCCCAGCATTTT
CASGTGNNQPQHF
>TRBV7-2|TRBJ1-1|.|.
TGTGCCAGCAGCTTCCCAGGGACTCCGATGGAAGCTTTCTTT
CASSFPGTPMEAFF
>TRBV5-6|TRBJ1-3|.|.
TGTGCCAGCGCCGGGGTCGGTGGAAACACCATATATTTT
CASAGVGGNTIYF
>TRBV19|TRBJ2-2|.|.
TGTGCCAGTAGTACCATCGGACAAGCACGCACCGGGGAGCTGTTTTTT
CASSTIGQARTGELFF
>TRBV10-3|TRBJ1-1|.|.
TGTGCCTCCACTCTTGCAGGAAACACTGAAGCTTTCTTT
CASTLAGNTEAFF
>TRBV12-3/TRBV12-4|TRBJ2-5|once|.
TGTGCCAGCAGTTTGGGAGGTACCATGTACTTC
CASSLGGTMYF
>TRBV4-3|TRBJ1-1|.|.
TGCGCCAGCAGCCAAGGGCCCAGGAACACTGAAGCTTTCTTT
CASSQGPRNTEAFF
>TRBV9|TRBJ2-3|.|TRBD2
TGTGCCAGCAGCGTAGTTTTAGCGGGAGGGCCTTGCACAGATACGCAGTATTTT
CASSVVLAGGPCTDTQYF
>TRBV20-1|TRBJ1-3|.|.
TGCAGTGCTAGTCTCGACAACCTCGGAAACACCATATATTTT
CSASLDNLGNTIYF
>TRBV7-8|TRBJ2-1|.|.
TGTGCCAGCAGAGATTCCCTGGGGCCGAGTAGTGAGCAGTTCTTC
CASRDSLGPSSEQFF
>TRBV27|TRBJ2-5|.|.
TGTGCCAGCAGGATCAGAGGGACTCAAGGGACCCAGTACTTC
CASRIRGTQGTQYF
>TRBV2|TRBJ1-5|few|TRBD1
TGTGCCAGCATGACAGACAGGGGGCATTTTCAGCCCCAGCATTTT
CASMTDRGHFQPQHF
>TRBV20-1|TRBJ1-2|.|.
TGCAGTGCTACGAGTGACTATGGCTACACCTTC
CSATSDYGYTF
>TRBV6-4|TRBJ2-1|few|.
TGTGCCAGCAGTCCGAAGGCAGGGTCCTACAATGAGCAGTTCTTC
CASSPKAGSYNEQFF
>TRBV29-1|TRBJ1-2|.|.
TGCAGCGTTGTTGATTCCGGGGGCTACACCTTC
CSVVDSGGYTF
>TRBV4-3|TRBJ2-3|once|TRBD2
TGCGCCAGCAGCCGAGGACTAGCGGGAGCGGGATCCACAGATACGCAGTATTTT
CASSRGLAGAGSTDTQYF
>TRBV6-5|TRBJ1-1|.|.
TGTGCCAGCAGGGCCGATGGGAGCACTGAAGCTTTCTTT
CASRADGSTEAFF
>TRBV5-6|TRBJ1-1|.|.
TGTGCCAGCAGCTACGATCCAGGGGCCTACACTGAAGCTTTCTTT
CASSYDPGAYTEAFF
>TRBV7-8|TRBJ2-5|once|TRBD2
TGTGCCAGCAGCTTAATTACTAGCGGCCAAGAGACCCAGTACTTC
CASSLITSGQETQYF
>TRBV5-1|TRBJ1-6|.|TRBD1
TGCGCCAGCAGCGTAAAGCTAACAGGGGCTCAGGATTCACCCCTCCACTTT
CASSVKLTGAQDSPLHF
>TRBV11-3|TRBJ1-6|.|.
TGTGCCAGCAGCTTGTCGGGTTCACCCCTCCACTTT
CASSLSGSPLHF
>TRBV10-2|TRBJ2-1|once|TRBD2
TGCGCCAGCAGTGGGAGACTAGCGGGAGTCTATGAGCAGTTCTTC
CASSGRLAGVYEQFF
>TRBV11-3|TRBJ2-3|.|.
TGTGCCAGCAGCTTACCCCCCGGCACAGATACGCAGTATTTT
CASSLPPGTDTQYF
>TRBV11-2|TRBJ2-1|.|.
TGTGCCAGCAGCTTTAGTCGGCAGGGAATCCGCAATGAGCAGTTCTTC
CASSFSRQGIRNEQFF
>TRBV3-1/TRBV3-2|TRBJ2-1|.|TRBD1
TGTGCCAGCAGCCTTCCGGGACAGGGTTACAATGAGCAGTTCTTC
CASSLPGQGYNEQFF
>TRBV28|TRBJ2-1|.|.
TGTGCCAGCAGTTTATTGAGGGGGTACAATGAGCAGTTCTTC
CASSLLRGYNEQFF
>TRBV24-1|TRBJ2-3|.|TRBD2
TGTGCCACCAGTCGTCTTAGCGGGAGTACGCAGTATTTT
CATSRLSGSTQYF